These 5 T cell receptor beta chains were sequenced from one sample in a study of T cell changes during pregnancy in multiple sclerosis. Clones were read by immunoSEQ multiplex PCR, and TCRdb kept only the in-frame ones, dropping some. The sample consists of around 110,000 clones, roughly 92% of them appearing once. The sequencing here drew on peripheral blood, taken in the third trimester of pregnancy. The receptors were gathered from a female donor with multiple sclerosis, enrolled in a pregnancy study.

In this sample, this clone turned up once. The chain combines TRBV28 with TRBJ2-5; 10 nucleotides match TRBD2. This CDR3 contains 16 residues. V dropped 5 bases and J dropped 2; count of bases not matched to a gene: 8. Germline lookup yields CDR1 MDHEN and CDR2 SYDVKM. CDR3 bases: TGTGCCAGCAGTCTCGGGACTAGCGAGCGACAAGAGACCCAGTACTTC. Its protein is CASSLGTSERQETQYF.

The CDR3 region has the DNA TGCGCCAGCAGCCAAGCCGGGACAGAGAACACCGGGGAGCTGTTTTTT. Translation gives CASSQAGTENTGELFF. V and J are TRBV4-1 and TRBJ2-2, with 7 bases lining up with TRBD1. Germline loops: CDR1 MGHRA, CDR2 YSYEKL. This CDR3 is built from 16 residues. V lost 1 base, J lost 1 base, and 3 bases stayed unmatched.

The chain combines TRBV9 with TRBJ2-5; TRBD2 might be the D (6 bases). Trimming took off 4 bases at V and 5 bases at J, with 15 bases between the two ends. CDR1 is SGDLS and CDR2 is YYNGEE in the germline V gene. The length of the CDR3 is 14 residues. In DNA form, the CDR3 reads TGTGCCAGCAGCCTATCTAGCGCTCGGGAGACCCAGTACTTC. It codes for CASSLSSARETQYF.

The chain uses TRBV5-1 and TRBJ2-5; 9 bases are shared with TRBD1. V gave up 4 bases and J gave up 2 bases; unmatched junction bases: 3. Germline CDR1 reads SGHRS; CDR2 reads YFSETQ. The CDR3 extends over 14 amino acids. The CDR3 nucleotides read TGCGCCAGCAGCCAACAGGGGGCTCAAGAGACCCAGTACTTC. Protein: CASSQQGAQETQYF.

The V and J genes are TRBV9 and TRBJ2-6, with D possibly TRBD1 on 5 matching bases. Germline V gene lookup returns CDR1 SGDLS and CDR2 YYNGEE. The CDR3 is 20 amino acids. V was shortened by 0 bases and J by 0 bases, with 19 bases between the two germline ends. The DNA of the CDR3 is TGTGCCAGCAGCGTAGAAACTTGGACAAACACCGCCTCTGGGGCCAACGTCCTGACTTTC. Its protein is CASSVETWTNTASGANVLTF.